The 5 T cell receptor beta chains reported below all come from one sample, sequenced in a study of blood T cell repertoires in COVID-19. Assay: immunoSEQ multiplex PCR; the TCRdb copy retains only in-frame clones and omits some. This table has 100,000 to 150,000 clones, roughly 84% appearing once. The source material was peripheral blood. The receptors originated from a woman between 25 and 40 years old who had recovered from COVID-19.

This clone was counted once. The rearrangement uses TRBV19 and TRBJ1-5, with D possibly TRBD1 on 6 matching bases. The CDR3 runs to 14 residues. The V end lost 11 bases, the J end lost 0 bases, and 14 bases lay between the germline ends. Per the germline V gene, CDR1 is LNHDA and CDR2 is SQIVND (reference sequence). This CDR3 reads CASEGGYSNQPQHF. Here the CDR3 DNA reads TGTGCCTCGGAAGGGGGTTATAGCAATCAGCCCCAGCATTTT.

This chain joins TRBV27 and TRBJ2-3; D is perhaps TRBD2 (5 bases). From germline, CDR1 is MNHEY and CDR2 SMNVEV (reference sequence). Trimming pared 5 bases from V and 6 bases from J, leaving 9 bases between. The CDR3 consists of 12 residues. The CDR3 here is CASSHRRDTQYF. The CDR3 coding sequence is TGTGCCAGCAGTCACCGGAGGGATACGCAGTATTTT.

This chain joins TRBV9 and TRBJ1-1, with D perhaps TRBD1 (5 bases). The CDR3 is 16 amino acids. Germline V lookup: CDR1 SGDLS, CDR2 YYNGEE. V lost 3 bases to trimming and J lost 4 bases, with 19 bases between them. The CDR3 protein is CASSATFGGGGTEAFF. In nucleotides, the CDR3 is TGTGCCAGCAGCGCCACCTTCGGGGGGGGTGGCACTGAAGCTTTCTTT.

In regard to this clone: One junction end disagrees with the germline gene, perhaps due to a read error. The chain links TRBV7-7 to TRBJ2-3; possibly TRBD1 for D (5 bases). CDR1 and CDR2 (germline): SSHAT, FNYEAQ (reference sequence). This CDR3 contains 16 residues. Here the CDR3 DNA reads TGTGCTAGCAGCCTAGGCCAGGGTGTCGGCACAGATACGCAGTATTTT. This encodes CASSLGQGVGTDTQYF.

The rearrangement uses TRBV7-2 and TRBJ1-4; D possibly corresponds to TRBD1 (5 bases). Germline loops: CDR1 SGHTA, CDR2 FQGNSA. CDR3 length: 17 amino acids. Trimming removed 4 bases from V and 8 bases from J, with 23 bases in between. The CDR3 spells CASSSEPEWGDDEKLFF. The CDR3 nucleotides read TGTGCCAGCAGCTCAGAGCCTGAATGGGGGGACGACGAAAAACTGTTTTTT. Looking up the rest from reference TRBV7-2 and TRBJ1-4 gives the full variable domain: GAGVSQSPSNKVTEKGKDVELRCDPISGHTALYWYRQSLGQGLEFLIYFQGNSAPDKSGLPSDRFSAERTGGSVSTLTIQRTQQEDSAVYLCASSSEPEWGDDEKLFFGSGTQLSVL.